The 25 T cell receptor beta chains below were found in one sample sequenced in a study of blood T cells in healthy people across ages. Sample-barcoded 5' priming and a J-beta primer mix drove a second PCR of roughly 6 to 12 cycles. TCRdb recomputed calls from the 5' RACE reads with MiXCR, one row per CDR3 protein. The repertoire consists of about 720,000 distinct CDR3 sequences, with about 20% occurring once and the leading ten covering about 20%. Material: blood. Every receptor here comes from a man aged 65 to 79 in good health.

The CDR3 DNA follows: TGTGCCAGCAGTGAACCGGGACAGGTCCGGACTAATGAAAAACTGTTTTTT. Translated, it gives CASSEPGQVRTNEKLFF. The genes are TRBV6-1 and TRBJ1-4; 8 positions agree with TRBD1. The CDR3 is 17 residues long. Unmatched junction bases numbered 7, after V lost 2 bases and J lost 2 bases. Germline CDR1 MNHNS, CDR2 SASEGT.

The table lists this clonotype with a few counts. This may be a read error, as it is one base from a much larger clone. This chain joins TRBV28 and TRBJ2-1, with TRBD2 identical over 16 bases. The germline CDR1 and CDR2 sequences are MDHEN and SYDVKM. The length of the CDR3 is 17 residues. This chain's CDR3 is CTSRGGTSGGVSMWQFF. CDR3 DNA sequence: TGTACCAGCAGGGGAGGGACTAGCGGGGGGGTGTCGATGTGGCAGTTCTTC.

The chain is built from TRBV29-1 and TRBJ1-2; D not resolved. Germline lookup yields CDR1 SQVTM and CDR2 ANQGSEA. The CDR3 totals 16 residues. Trimming took off 0 bases at V and 5 bases at J, with 19 bases between the two ends. The CDR3 protein is CSVEDLVGRVKYGYTF. CDR3 nucleotides: TGCAGCGTTGAAGATCTGGTCGGGAGGGTAAAATATGGCTACACCTTC.

This rearrangement joins TRBV7-9 to TRBJ2-1; D possibly uses TRBD1 or TRBD2 (5 bases each). Looked up from germline, CDR1 is SEHNR and CDR2 is FQNEAQ (reference sequence). Trimming shortened V by 2 bases and J by 0 bases, and 8 bases separated the two germline ends. This CDR3 region has 15 residues. CDR3: CASSLRDGSYNEQFF. The CDR3 coding sequence is TGTGCCAGCAGCTTACGGGACGGCTCCTACAATGAGCAGTTCTTC.

This chain joins TRBV18 and TRBJ1-2; the D gene is possibly TRBD1 (6 bases). V lost 1 base and J 4 bases, leaving 22 bases between the germline ends. The length of the CDR3 is 18 residues. Per germline, CDR1 KGHSH and CDR2 LQKENI. The chain's CDR3 is CASSPREFIAGDSYGYTF. CDR3 DNA: TGTGCCAGCTCACCACGGGAATTTATCGCAGGGGATTCCTATGGCTACACCTTC.

This clonotype showed up just a few times. This sequence may be a read error, since a much larger clone differs from it by one base. The chain combines TRBV5-6 with TRBJ1-6; D remains ambiguous. CDR1 and CDR2 (germline): SGHDT, YYEEEE. The CDR3 is made up of 12 amino acids. V was trimmed by 5 bases and J by 7 bases, leaving 7 bases between them. DNA for the CDR3: TGTGCCAGCAGTTGGCGGAATTCACCCCTCCACTTT. Translating gives CASSWRNSPLHF.

The rearrangement joins TRBV5-1 to TRBJ1-1, with D perhaps TRBD1 (6 bases). The ends were cut back, 2 bases at V and 2 bases at J, with 19 bases in the middle. This CDR3 is built from 17 residues. Germline CDR1 SGHRS, CDR2 YFSETQ. The CDR3 region has the DNA TGCGCCAGCAGCTTAGGGTCGCAGGGGATGGTTAACACTGAAGCTTTCTTT. Protein product: CASSLGSQGMVNTEAFF. Full variable domain (rest looked up from reference TRBV5-1 and TRBJ1-1): KAGVTQTPRYLIKTRGQQVTLSCSPISGHRSVSWYQQTPGQGLQFLFEYFSETQRNKGNFPGRFSGRQFSNSRSEMNVSTLELGDSALYLCASSLGSQGMVNTEAFFGQGTRLTVV.

The J gene is TRBJ2-6, the V gene TRBV11-2; a weak D match, TRBD1 (5 bases). The CDR3 loop spans 17 amino acids. Germline assignment: CDR1 SGHAT and CDR2 FQNNGV. The V and J ends lost 5 bases and 2 bases respectively, with 16 bases between them. DNA for the CDR3: TGTGCCAGCAGCCTAAGGAACAGGCTAACTGGGGCCAACGTCCTGACTTTC. It yields the protein CASSLRNRLTGANVLTF.

V and J are TRBV6-1 and TRBJ1-1, with D hard to call. The V end was cut by 9 bases, the J end by 2 bases, with 16 bases between. This CDR3 region has 14 residues. In germline, CDR1 is MNHNS, CDR2 SASEGT. The CDR3 reads CASVDPGPNTEAFF. The CDR3 DNA is TGTGCCAGTGTTGACCCTGGCCCAAACACTGAAGCTTTCTTT.

As for this clonotype: Given the absence of the conserved phenylalanine or tryptophan at the CDR3 end, a read error is likely. This sequence joins TRBV3-1 and TRBJ1-2; no definite D call. CDR1 and CDR2 from the germline V gene are LGHDT and YNNKEL (reference sequence). The CDR3 covers 15 residues. Trimming took 0 bases from V and 1 from J, leaving 9 bases between them. CDR3 coding DNA: TGTGCCAGCAGCCAAGACAGGCGGATTAACTATGGCTACACCTCC. This codes for CASSQDRRINYGYTS.

The J gene is TRBJ2-3, the V gene TRBV7-9; 7 positions agree with TRBD1. Germline V gene lookup returns CDR1 SEHNR and CDR2 FQNEAQ (reference sequence). The J segment lost 1 base and the V segment lost 4 bases, leaving 5 bases of the junction unmatched. This CDR3 spans 15 amino acids. The CDR3 loop reads CASSSGQFGTDTQYF. In DNA, the CDR3 is TGTGCCAGCAGCTCGGGACAGTTCGGCACAGATACGCAGTATTTT.

The chain combines TRBV7-2 with TRBJ2-5; 9 bases are shared with TRBD2. The DNA end favors TRBJ2-1, so the J call may be wrong. The CDR3 totals 16 residues. Germline values: CDR1 SGHTA, CDR2 FQGNSA. The CDR3 sequence: CASSLVPGLAGIEQFF. CDR3 DNA: TGTGCCAGCAGCTTAGTTCCGGGACTAGCAGGGATTGAGCAGTTCTTC.

The chain has TRBV29-1 and TRBJ1-3; 9 positions agree with TRBD1. V lost 6 bases, J lost 4 bases, and 4 bases stayed unmatched. The germline V gene encodes CDR1 SQVTM and CDR2 ANQGSEA. The CDR3 length is 13 residues. The CDR3 is CSVGTGGGNTIYF. CDR3 DNA: TGCAGCGTCGGAACAGGGGGCGGAAACACCATATATTTT.

The CDR3 loop is CASSPERRRTETQYF. The CDR3 nucleotides read TGTGCCAGCTCACCAGAAAGGAGAAGAACGGAGACCCAGTACTTC. The J gene is TRBJ2-5, the V gene TRBV18; no definite D call. CDR3 length: 15 residues. Trimming removed 2 bases from V and 5 bases from J, with 15 bases in between. Germline V gives CDR1 KGHSH, CDR2 LQKENI.

This rearrangement joins TRBV30 to TRBJ1-1; D is undetermined. CDR1 is GTSNPN, CDR2 SVGIG, per germline (reference sequence). Trimming took off 2 bases at V and 0 bases at J, with 7 bases between the two ends. The CDR3 extends over 13 amino acids. The CDR3 here is CAWSTDLNTEAFF. CDR3 coding DNA: TGTGCCTGGAGTACGGACCTGAACACTGAAGCTTTCTTT.

The sample holds a few counts of this clonotype. The junction and the germline gene differ at one end; a read error may be behind it. The chain combines TRBV12-3 or TRBV12-4 with TRBJ1-4; 9 bases map to TRBD1. The CDR3 has 16 amino acids. The CDR3 sequence is CASSSSAGTGNGKLFF. CDR3 DNA: TGTGCCAGCAGTTCGTCTGCCGGGACAGGGAATGGAAAACTGTTTTTT.

In its sample, this clonotype was seen a few times. The chain has TRBV29-1 and TRBJ2-7; TRBD1 matches 7 bases. CDR1 and CDR2 from the germline V gene are SQVTM and ANQGSEA. This CDR3 spans 12 amino acids. V was clipped by 3 bases and J by 3 bases; unmatched bases: 2. CDR3 sequence (DNA): TGCAGCGTTGAGACAGGGCTCTACGAGCAGTACTTC. It yields the protein CSVETGLYEQYF.

In its sample, this clonotype was seen a few times. The chain has TRBV5-1 and TRBJ2-5; 8 bases match TRBD1. The J call may be incorrect, as the DNA end agrees better with TRBJ2-7. This CDR3 is built from 15 residues. Germline CDR1 SGHRS, CDR2 YFSETQ. The CDR3 DNA follows: TGCGCCAGCAGCCTTATTTGGACAGGGAAAGACGAGCAGTACGTC. Amino acids: CASSLIWTGKDEQYV.

The gene calls are TRBV7-8 and TRBJ2-2; D is unresolved. The ends were cut back, 5 bases at V and 1 base at J, with 11 bases in the middle. The CDR3 runs to 15 residues. The germline gives CDR1 SGHVS, CDR2 FQNEAQ. The CDR3 spells CASSPRTENTGELFF. The CDR3 nucleotides are TGTGCCAGCAGCCCCCGGACGGAGAACACCGGGGAGCTGTTTTTT.

The V call is TRBV11-2, the J call TRBJ2-5; D unresolved. The V and J ends lost 6 bases and 9 bases respectively, with 8 bases between them. Germline CDR1 and CDR2: SGHAT and FQNNGV. This CDR3 has 10 amino acids. The CDR3 DNA is TGTGCCAGCAGAGATAGGGCCCAGTACTTC. Protein sequence: CASRDRAQYF.

The chain joins TRBV20-1 to TRBJ2-3, with 12 bases matching TRBD2. This CDR3 is 15 amino acids long. V lost 3 bases and J lost 4; bases outside the gene matches: 5. Germline CDR1 DFQATT, CDR2 SNEGSKA (reference sequence). CDR3: CSASELAGGPDTQYF. The CDR3 bases are TGCAGTGCTAGCGAACTAGCGGGAGGTCCAGATACGCAGTATTTT.

The chain is built from TRBV20-1 and TRBJ1-1; 7 bases agree with TRBD1. The CDR3 extends over 16 amino acids. CDR1 and CDR2 (germline): DFQATT, SNEGSKA (reference sequence). The ends lost 0 bases at V and 3 bases at J; junction bases unmatched: 10. The CDR3 is CSAREPTGWWDTEAFF. The DNA of the CDR3 is TGCAGTGCTAGAGAGCCGACAGGGTGGTGGGACACTGAAGCTTTCTTT.

V gene TRBV7-2 combines with J gene TRBJ1-4; 7 nucleotides agree with TRBD1. The CDR3 runs 14 residues. Trimming took 4 bases from V and 4 from J; bases not matched to a gene: 3. Germline values: CDR1 SGHTA, CDR2 FQGNSA. CDR3 DNA sequence: TGTGCCAGCAGCTCCAGGGGGGGTAATGAAAAACTGTTTTTT. Translation gives CASSSRGGNEKLFF. The full variable domain, completed using reference TRBV7-2 and TRBJ1-4, is GAGVSQSPSNKVTEKGKDVELRCDPISGHTALYWYRQSLGQGLEFLIYFQGNSAPDKSGLPSDRFSAERTGGSVSTLTIQRTQQEDSAVYLCASSSRGGNEKLFFGSGTQLSVL.

This clonotype was recorded many times. The DNA of the CDR3 is TGTGCCAGCAGTGAATATCGGACAGGTGAAAGGAACACCATATATTTT. Translated: CASSEYRTGERNTIYF. The gene calls are TRBV25-1 and TRBJ1-3; 7 nucleotides align to TRBD1. The junction had 9 bases not matched to a gene; V was cut back by 0 bases and J by 7 bases. The CDR3 has 16 residues. Germline CDR1 is MGHDK and CDR2 is SYGVNS.

The genes are TRBV20-1 and TRBJ1-1; D ambiguous. This CDR3 is built from 14 residues. Germline V gene lookup returns CDR1 DFQATT and CDR2 SNEGSKA (reference sequence). The V gene lost 7 bases and the J gene lost 1 base, with 16 bases spanning the gap. This CDR3 is CSEARGPENTEAFF. The CDR3 DNA follows: TGCAGTGAGGCCCGAGGACCCGAGAACACTGAAGCTTTCTTT.